This T cell receptor (beta chain) was captured in a study of blood T cell repertoires in COVID-19. Profiled with immunoSEQ multiplex PCR; TCRdb holds only in-frame clones, not every one. The table has about 58,000 clones, 75% to 90% seen once. Sequencing was done on a sample of peripheral blood. This receptor was obtained from a man in his sixties with acute or convalescent COVID-19.

CDR3 sequence (DNA): TGCGCCAGCAGCCAAGTGGATGAGGGTTGGACTGAAGCTTTCTTT. It yields the protein CASSQVDEGWTEAFF. V is TRBV4-1 and J is TRBJ1-1; no clear D gene. Germline CDR1 MGHRA, CDR2 YSYEKL. Trimming cost V 1 base and J 5 bases, with 14 bases left between them. CDR3 length equals 15 residues.